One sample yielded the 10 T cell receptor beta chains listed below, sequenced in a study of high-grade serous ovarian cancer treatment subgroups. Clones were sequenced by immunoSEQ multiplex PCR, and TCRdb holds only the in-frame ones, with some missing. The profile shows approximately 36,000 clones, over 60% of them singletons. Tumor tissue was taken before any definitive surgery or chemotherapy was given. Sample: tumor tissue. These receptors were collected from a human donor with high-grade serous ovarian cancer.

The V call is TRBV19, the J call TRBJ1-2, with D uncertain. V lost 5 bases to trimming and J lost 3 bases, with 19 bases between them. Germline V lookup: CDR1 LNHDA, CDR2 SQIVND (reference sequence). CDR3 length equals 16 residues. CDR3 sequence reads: CASSGYLSEGDYGYTF. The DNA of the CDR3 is TGTGCCAGTAGTGGCTATTTAAGTGAGGGAGACTATGGCTACACCTTC. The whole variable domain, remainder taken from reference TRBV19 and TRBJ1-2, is DGGITQSPKYLFRKEGQNVTLSCEQNLNHDAMYWYRQDPGQGLRLIYYSQIVNDFQKGDIAEGYSVSREKKESFPLTVTSAQKNPTAFYLCASSGYLSEGDYGYTFGSGTRLTVV.

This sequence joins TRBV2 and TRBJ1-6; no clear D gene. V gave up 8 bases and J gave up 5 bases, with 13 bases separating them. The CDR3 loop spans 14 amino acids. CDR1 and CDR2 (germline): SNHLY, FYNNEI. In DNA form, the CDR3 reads TGTGCCAGCCTCGTCCTCAATAATAATTCACCCCTCCACTTT. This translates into CASLVLNNNSPLHF.

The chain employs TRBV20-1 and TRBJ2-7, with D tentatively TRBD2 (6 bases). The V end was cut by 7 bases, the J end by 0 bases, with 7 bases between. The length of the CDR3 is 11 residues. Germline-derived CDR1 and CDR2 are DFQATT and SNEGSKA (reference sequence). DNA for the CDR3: TGCAGTGGGGAGGTCTCCTACGAGCAGTACTTC. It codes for CSGEVSYEQYF.

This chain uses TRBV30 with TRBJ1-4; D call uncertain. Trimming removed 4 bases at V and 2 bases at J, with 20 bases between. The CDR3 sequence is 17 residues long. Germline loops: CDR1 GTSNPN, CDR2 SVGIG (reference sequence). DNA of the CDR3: TGTGCCTGGATGCACGGGCAGCTGGGGAGGACTAATGAAAAACTGTTTTTT. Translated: CAWMHGQLGRTNEKLFF.

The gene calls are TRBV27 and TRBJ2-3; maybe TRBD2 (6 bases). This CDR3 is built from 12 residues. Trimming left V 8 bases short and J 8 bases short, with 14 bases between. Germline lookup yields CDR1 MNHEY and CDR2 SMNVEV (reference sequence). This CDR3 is CASGGLVGTQYF. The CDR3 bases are TGTGCCAGCGGGGGACTTGTGGGTACGCAGTATTTT.

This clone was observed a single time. The chain's CDR3 is CASSLKGLKTGELFF. As DNA, the CDR3 is TGTGCCAGCAGCCTAAAAGGGCTAAAAACCGGGGAGCTGTTTTTT. The V call is TRBV11-2, the J call TRBJ2-2; D remains ambiguous. The germline CDR1 and CDR2 sequences are SGHAT and FQNNGV. Trimming stripped 5 bases from V and 5 bases from J, with 15 bases between. The CDR3 spans 15 residues.

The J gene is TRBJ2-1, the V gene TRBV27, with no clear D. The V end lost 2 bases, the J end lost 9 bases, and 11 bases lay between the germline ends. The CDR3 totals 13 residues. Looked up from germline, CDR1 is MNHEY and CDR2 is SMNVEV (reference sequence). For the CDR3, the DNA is TGTGCCAGCAGTTTACGGTTGGCTACTGAGCAGTTCTTC. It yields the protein CASSLRLATEQFF.

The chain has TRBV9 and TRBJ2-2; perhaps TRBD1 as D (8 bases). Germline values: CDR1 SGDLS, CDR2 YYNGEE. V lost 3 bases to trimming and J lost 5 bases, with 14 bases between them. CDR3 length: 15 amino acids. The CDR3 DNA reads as TGTGCCAGCAGCGCGACAGGGGAGGGGACCGGGGAGCTGTTTTTT. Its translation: CASSATGEGTGELFF.

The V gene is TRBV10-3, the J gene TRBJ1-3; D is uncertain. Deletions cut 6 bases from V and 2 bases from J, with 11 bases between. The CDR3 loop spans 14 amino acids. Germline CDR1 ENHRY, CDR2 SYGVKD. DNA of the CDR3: TGTGCCATCAGGCAGGAGGAAACTGGAAACACCATATATTTT. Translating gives CAIRQEETGNTIYF.

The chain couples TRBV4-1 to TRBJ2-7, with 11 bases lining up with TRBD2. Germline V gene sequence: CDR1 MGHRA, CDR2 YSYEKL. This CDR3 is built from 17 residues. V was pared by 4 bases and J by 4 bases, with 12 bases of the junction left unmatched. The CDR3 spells CASSPTRRLAGPYEQYF. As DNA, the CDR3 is TGCGCCAGCAGCCCAACGAGGAGACTAGCGGGACCATACGAGCAGTACTTC.